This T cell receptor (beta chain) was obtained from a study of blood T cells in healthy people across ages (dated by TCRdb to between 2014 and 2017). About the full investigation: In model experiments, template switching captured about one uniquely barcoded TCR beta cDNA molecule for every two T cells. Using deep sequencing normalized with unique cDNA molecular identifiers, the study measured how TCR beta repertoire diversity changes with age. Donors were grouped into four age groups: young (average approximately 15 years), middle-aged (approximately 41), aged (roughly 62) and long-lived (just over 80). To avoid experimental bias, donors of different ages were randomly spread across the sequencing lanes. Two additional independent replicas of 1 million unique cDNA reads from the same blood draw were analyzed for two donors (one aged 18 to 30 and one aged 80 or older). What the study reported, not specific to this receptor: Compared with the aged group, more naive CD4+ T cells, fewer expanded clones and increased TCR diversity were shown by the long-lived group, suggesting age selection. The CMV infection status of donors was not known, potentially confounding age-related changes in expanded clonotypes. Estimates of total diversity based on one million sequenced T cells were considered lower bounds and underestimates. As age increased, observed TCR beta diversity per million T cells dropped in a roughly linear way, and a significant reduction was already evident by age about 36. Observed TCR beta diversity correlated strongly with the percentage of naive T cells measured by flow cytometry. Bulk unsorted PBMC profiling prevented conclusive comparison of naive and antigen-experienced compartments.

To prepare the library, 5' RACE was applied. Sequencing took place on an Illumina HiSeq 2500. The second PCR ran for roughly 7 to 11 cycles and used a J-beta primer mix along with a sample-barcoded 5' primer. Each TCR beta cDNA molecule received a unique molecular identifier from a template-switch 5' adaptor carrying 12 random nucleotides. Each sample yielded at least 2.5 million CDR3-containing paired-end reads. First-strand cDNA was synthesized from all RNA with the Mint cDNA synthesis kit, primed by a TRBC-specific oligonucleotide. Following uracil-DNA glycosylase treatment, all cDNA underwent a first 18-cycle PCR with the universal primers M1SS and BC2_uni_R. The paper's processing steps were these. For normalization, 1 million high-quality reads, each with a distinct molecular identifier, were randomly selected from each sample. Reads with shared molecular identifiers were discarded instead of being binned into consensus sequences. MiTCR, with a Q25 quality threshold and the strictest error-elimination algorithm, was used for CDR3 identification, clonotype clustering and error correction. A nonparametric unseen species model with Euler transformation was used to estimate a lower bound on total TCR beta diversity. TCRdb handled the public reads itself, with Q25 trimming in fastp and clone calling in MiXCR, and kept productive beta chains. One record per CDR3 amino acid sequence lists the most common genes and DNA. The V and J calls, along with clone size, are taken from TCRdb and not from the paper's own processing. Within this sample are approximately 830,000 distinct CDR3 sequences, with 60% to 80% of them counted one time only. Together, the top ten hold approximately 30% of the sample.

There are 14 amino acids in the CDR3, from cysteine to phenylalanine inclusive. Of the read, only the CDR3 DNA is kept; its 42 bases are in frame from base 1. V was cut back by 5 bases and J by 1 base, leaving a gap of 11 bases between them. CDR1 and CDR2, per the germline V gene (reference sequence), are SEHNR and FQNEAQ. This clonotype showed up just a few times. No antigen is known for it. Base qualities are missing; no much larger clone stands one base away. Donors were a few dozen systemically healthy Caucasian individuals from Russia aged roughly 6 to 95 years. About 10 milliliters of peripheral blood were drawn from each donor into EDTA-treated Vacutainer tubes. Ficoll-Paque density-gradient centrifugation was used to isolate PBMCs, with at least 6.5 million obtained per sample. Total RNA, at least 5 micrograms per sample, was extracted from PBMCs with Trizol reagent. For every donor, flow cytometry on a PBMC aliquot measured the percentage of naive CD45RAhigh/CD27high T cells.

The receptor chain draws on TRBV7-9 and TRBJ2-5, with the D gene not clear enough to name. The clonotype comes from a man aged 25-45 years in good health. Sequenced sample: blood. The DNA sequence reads TGTGCCAGCAGCCCCGAAGCGTTCCAAGAGACCCAGTACTTC. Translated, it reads CASSPEAFQETQYF.